The rows below give T cell receptor beta chains drawn from one sample of a study of T-cell reconstitution after alpha-beta-depleted transplantation in children. TCRdb used MiXCR to reprocess the PCR reads, holding one entry per CDR3 protein. This sample has some 590,000 distinct CDR3 sequences, with about 10% found just once. Specimen: PBMCs from the stem cell graft donor, collected from the stem cell graft. The receptors come from a human donor who donated a stem cell graft to a child with acute myeloid leukemia. The CDR3 runs from the conserved cysteine through the conserved F or W. A D gene is named only where the DNA matches it firmly. For some rows the clone size is stated as once, few or many, or as a class when expanded; others skip it.

J gene,clone size,V gene,D gene,CDR3 protein,CDR3 DNA
TRBJ2-5,-,TRBV7-9,TRBD2,CASRASGLQETQYF,TGTGCCAGCAGGGCCTCGGGACTACAAGAGACCCAGTACTTC
TRBJ2-2,few,TRBV28,-,CASSFPLSGELFF,TGTGCCAGCAGTTTCCCGCTTTCCGGGGAGCTGTTTTTT
TRBJ2-5,few,TRBV12-3/TRBV12-4,-,CASSLEQTARFQYF,TGTGCCAGCAGTTTAGAACAGACAGCACGTTTCCAGTACTTC
TRBJ2-3,many,TRBV28,TRBD1,CASGRTGVSTQYF,TGTGCCAGCGGACGGACAGGGGTTAGTACGCAGTATTTT
TRBJ1-1,many,TRBV20-1,TRBD1,CSARRQGEGTEAFF,TGCAGTGCTAGACGACAGGGTGAGGGCACTGAAGCTTTCTTT
TRBJ1-2,few,TRBV24-1,-,CATSKYGGGGYTF,TGTGCCACCTCGAAGTACGGGGGAGGAGGCTACACCTTC
TRBJ1-2,few,TRBV12-3/TRBV12-4,-,CASSLSVGVKYGYTF,TGTGCCAGCAGTTTGTCGGTGGGAGTCAAATATGGCTACACCTTC
TRBJ2-1,-,TRBV4-3,-,CASSLRLGSYNEQFF,TGCGCCAGCAGCCTTAGATTGGGCTCCTACAATGAGCAGTTCTTC
TRBJ2-7,-,TRBV7-9,-,CASSLEGDVDEQYF,TGTGCCAGCAGCTTAGAGGGCGACGTCGACGAGCAGTACTTC
TRBJ2-5,few,TRBV29-1,-,CSARLQIRETQYF,TGCAGCGCCAGATTACAGATTCGGGAGACCCAGTACTTC
TRBJ2-3,many,TRBV5-1,TRBD2,CASSLPGAGGSTDTQYF,TGCGCCAGCAGCTTACCCGGAGCGGGGGGAAGCACAGATACGCAGTATTTT
TRBJ1-4,many,TRBV27,-,CASSLSTGGEKLFF,TGTGCCAGCAGTTTATCGACAGGTGGCGAAAAACTGTTTTTT
TRBJ2-2,many,TRBV7-8,-,CASRGLEVTGELFF,TGTGCCAGCAGGGGACTGGAGGTCACCGGGGAGCTGTTTTTT
TRBJ2-1,-,TRBV24-1,-,CATSARVANEQFF,TGTGCCACCAGTGCCCGCGTAGCCAATGAGCAGTTCTTC
TRBJ2-7,-,TRBV6-2/TRBV6-3,-,CASSKTAPYEQYF,TGTGCCAGCAGTAAGACAGCCCCCTACGAGCAGTACTTC
TRBJ2-1,-,TRBV20-1,-,CSVPGGSHRDEQFF,TGCAGTGTCCCAGGGGGGAGTCATAGGGATGAGCAGTTCTTC
TRBJ2-7,-,TRBV29-1,-,CSVGTDPYEQYF,TGCAGCGTCGGGACGGATCCCTACGAGCAGTACTTC
TRBJ2-1,-,TRBV5-5,-,CASSFNSWNEQFF,TGTGCCAGCAGCTTCAACTCCTGGAATGAGCAGTTCTTC
TRBJ1-1,-,TRBV27,TRBD1,CASSTRDRFEAFF,TGTGCCAGCAGTACCCGGGACAGATTTGAAGCTTTCTTT
TRBJ1-4,-,TRBV4-3,TRBD1,CASSQDRGQGEGEKLFF,TGCGCCAGCAGCCAAGACCGTGGACAGGGGGAGGGTGAAAAACTGTTTTTT
TRBJ2-1,-,TRBV5-1,-,CASSPTDKPYNEQFF,TGCGCCAGCAGCCCGACGGACAAACCCTACAATGAGCAGTTCTTC
TRBJ2-7,few,TRBV20-1,TRBD2,CSATSGSVPLSSYEQYF,TGCAGTGCTACTAGCGGGAGCGTTCCTCTGAGCTCCTACGAGCAGTACTTC
TRBJ2-2,few,TRBV7-9,-,CASSPSMDTGELFF,TGTGCCAGCAGCCCTTCCATGGACACCGGGGAGCTGTTTTTT
TRBJ2-1,-,TRBV6-1,-,CASREGDQRYNEQFF,TGTGCCAGCAGGGAGGGGGACCAGAGGTACAATGAGCAGTTCTTC
TRBJ2-5,-,TRBV7-7,-,CASSPAGGLQETQYF,TGTGCTAGCAGCCCTGCCGGGGGGCTTCAAGAGACCCAGTACTTC
TRBJ1-3,many,TRBV29-1,-,CSAVKGGGNTIYF,TGCAGCGCCGTAAAGGGAGGTGGAAACACCATATATTTT
TRBJ2-6,few,TRBV5-1,-,CASSSRGVPSGANVLTF,TGCGCCAGCAGCTCCAGGGGTGTGCCCTCTGGGGCCAACGTCCTGACTTTC
TRBJ2-4,-,TRBV3-1,-,CASSQVAGGAKNIQYF,TGTGCCAGCAGCCAAGTGGCAGGGGGGGCCAAAAACATTCAGTACTTC
TRBJ2-1,many,TRBV18,TRBD2,CASSLTSGPYNEQFF,TGTGCCAGCTCACTGACTAGCGGACCCTACAATGAGCAGTTCTTC
TRBJ2-2,few,TRBV7-3,TRBD1,CASSSRQGLYPGELFF,TGTGCCAGCAGCTCGAGACAGGGCCTCTACCCCGGGGAGCTGTTTTTT
TRBJ2-5,few,TRBV11-2,-,CASSFAPFGETQYF,TGTGCCAGCAGCTTCGCTCCATTCGGAGAGACCCAGTACTTC
TRBJ2-1,-,TRBV28,TRBD2,CASSLTSGNLEQFF,TGTGCCAGCAGTTTGACTAGCGGGAATCTTGAGCAGTTCTTC
TRBJ2-7,many,TRBV12-3/TRBV12-4,-,CASSLVADLYEQYF,TGTGCCAGCAGTTTAGTAGCGGACCTCTACGAGCAGTACTTC
TRBJ2-7,-,TRBV30,TRBD2,CAWSVRLAGGVGEQYF,TGTGCCTGGAGTGTACGTCTAGCGGGAGGGGTAGGCGAGCAGTACTTC
TRBJ2-1,-,TRBV18,TRBD2,CASSPRSSGYNEQFF,TGTGCCAGCTCACCACGGTCTAGCGGGTACAATGAGCAGTTCTTC
TRBJ2-1,many,TRBV5-6,-,CASSLRGSGGFF,TGTGCCAGCAGCTTAAGGGGATCTGGCGGGTTCTTC
TRBJ2-1,many,TRBV7-2,TRBD2,CASSLTASGLLYNEQFF,TGTGCCAGCAGCTTAACGGCTAGCGGCCTCCTTTACAATGAGCAGTTCTTC
TRBJ2-3,-,TRBV30,TRBD1,CAWSSNGQGAKDTQYF,TGTGCCTGGAGTTCGAACGGACAGGGGGCGAAAGATACGCAGTATTTT
TRBJ2-3,-,TRBV6-4,-,CASSDSFGGTDTQYF,TGTGCCAGCAGTGACTCTTTCGGGGGCACAGATACGCAGTATTTT
TRBJ1-5,few,TRBV5-6,-,CASSSFDRMEQPQHF,TGTGCCAGCAGCTCCTTCGACAGGATGGAACAGCCCCAGCATTTT
TRBJ1-6,few,TRBV11-3,TRBD1,CASSLLLSRGRSRLGNSPLHF,TGTGCCAGCAGCTTATTACTTTCCAGGGGGCGGTCCCGTTTGGGTAATTCACCCCTCCACTTT
TRBJ2-7,-,TRBV28,-,CASLTGEKQYF,TGTGCCAGCCTGACGGGGGAAAAGCAGTACTTC
TRBJ1-4,-,TRBV27,-,CACISHQVEKLFF,TGTGCCTGCATTTCTCATCAGGTGGAAAAACTGTTTTTT
TRBJ2-7,-,TRBV5-5,-,CASEANYEQYF,TGTGCCAGCGAGGCGAACTACGAGCAGTACTTC
TRBJ2-7,-,TRBV6-1,-,CASMGAMAYEQYF,TGTGCCAGCATGGGCGCTATGGCCTACGAGCAGTACTTC
TRBJ2-3,-,TRBV20-1,-,CSAVSGSSSTDTQYF,TGCAGTGCTGTGAGCGGGTCCTCTAGCACAGATACGCAGTATTTT
TRBJ2-2,many,TRBV27,-,CASSSRRPGELFF,TGTGCCAGCAGTAGTAGAAGGCCCGGGGAGCTGTTTTTT
TRBJ2-1,-,TRBV20-1,-,CSASQGSEQFF,TGCAGTGCTAGCCAGGGGAGTGAGCAGTTCTTC
TRBJ2-3,-,TRBV12-3/TRBV12-4,TRBD2,CASSSRTSRSDTQYF,TGTGCCAGCAGCTCGAGGACTAGCAGATCAGATACGCAGTATTTT
TRBJ2-7,few,TRBV28,TRBD1,CASTNLGDRGFYEQYF,TGTGCCAGCACCAACCTAGGGGACAGGGGTTTCTACGAGCAGTACTTC
TRBJ2-1,-,TRBV7-2,-,CASVPSGSYNEQFF,TGTGCCAGCGTCCCGAGCGGCTCCTACAATGAGCAGTTCTTC
TRBJ2-7,few,TRBV11-2,TRBD2,CASSLQRERSEQYF,TGTGCCAGCAGCTTACAGCGGGAGAGGTCGGAGCAGTACTTC
TRBJ2-2,-,TRBV7-3,TRBD1,CASSERTGGTGELFF,TGTGCCAGCAGCGAAAGGACAGGGGGCACCGGGGAGCTGTTTTTT
TRBJ2-2,many,TRBV28,-,CASREGNPNTGELFF,TGTGCCAGCCGGGAAGGAAACCCGAACACCGGGGAGCTGTTTTTT
TRBJ2-1,many,TRBV12-3/TRBV12-4,-,CASRQQGLSYNEQFF,TGTGCCAGCAGGCAGCAGGGGCTCTCCTACAATGAGCAGTTCTTC
TRBJ2-1,few,TRBV20-1,-,CSAPLQVKSYNEQFF,TGCAGTGCTCCCCTCCAGGTCAAGTCCTACAATGAGCAGTTCTTC
TRBJ1-1,-,TRBV5-6,-,CASSLAAGRYTEAFF,TGTGCCAGCAGCTTGGCGGCAGGGAGGTACACTGAAGCTTTCTTT
TRBJ2-1,many,TRBV6-1,TRBD2,CASSQSSGTSGILTLSSYNEQFF,TGTGCCAGCAGTCAATCCTCCGGGACTAGCGGGATCCTGACCCTTTCCTCCTACAATGAGCAGTTCTTC
TRBJ2-3,few,TRBV4-3,TRBD2,CASSQTGTSGSLATQYF,TGCGCCAGCAGCCAGACCGGGACTAGCGGGAGTTTGGCTACGCAGTATTTT
TRBJ2-5,-,TRBV25-1,-,CATGTFGTQYF,TGTGCCACGGGTACATTTGGGACCCAGTACTTC